This entry describes one T cell receptor (beta chain). The CDR3 has 16 amino acids. Trimming pared 0 bases from V and 0 bases from J, leaving 12 bases between. Germline CDR1 LNHNV, CDR2 YYDKDF (reference sequence). This sample stems from a study of siplizumab effects on memory and regulatory T cells. This table comes from immunoSEQ multiplex PCR, and its TCRdb copy is limited to in-frame clones, with some not included. Of some 97,000 clones listed, roughly 93% are singletons. The TCR sequence derives from a human donor in good health. This chain links TRBV15 with TRBJ2-7; D gene ambiguous. The sequencing sample was made of non-Treg CD4+ T cells sorted from blood. In nucleotides, the CDR3 is TGTGCCACCAGCAGAGATCTTGGGAAGTCCTCCTACGAGCAGTACTTC. Translated: CATSRDLGKSSYEQYF.